A single T cell receptor (beta chain) is shown here with its context. The V and J ends lost 5 bases and 5 bases, in that order; junction bases with no gene match: 8. This CDR3 spans 15 amino acids. Germline lookup yields CDR1 SGHTA and CDR2 FQGNSA. Profiling relied on immunoSEQ multiplex PCR, and the TCRdb table lists in-frame clones only, not all of them. The sample shows about 230,000 clones, more than 80% of them seen only once. This specimen comes from a study of blood T cell repertoires in COVID-19. The sample comprised PBMCs or T cells enriched from blood (not recorded which). The rearrangement links TRBV7-2 to TRBJ2-1; 8 bases are a match to TRBD1. This receptor was obtained from a man aged 55-75 years who had recovered from COVID-19. The CDR3 DNA reads TGTGCCAGCAGCCCGCGGACAGGGACACACAATGAGCAGTTCTTC. Its translation is CASSPRTGTHNEQFF.